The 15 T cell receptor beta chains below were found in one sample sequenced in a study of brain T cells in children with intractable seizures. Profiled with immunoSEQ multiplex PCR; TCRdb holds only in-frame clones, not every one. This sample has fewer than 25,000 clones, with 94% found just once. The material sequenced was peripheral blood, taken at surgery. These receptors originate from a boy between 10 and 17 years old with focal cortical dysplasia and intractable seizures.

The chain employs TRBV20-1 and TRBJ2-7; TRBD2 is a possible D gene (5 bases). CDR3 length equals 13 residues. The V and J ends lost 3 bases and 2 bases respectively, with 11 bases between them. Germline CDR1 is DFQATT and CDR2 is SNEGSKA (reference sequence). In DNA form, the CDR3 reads TGCAGTGCTAGTTCGGACTCGCCCTACGAGCAGTACTTC. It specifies CSASSDSPYEQYF.

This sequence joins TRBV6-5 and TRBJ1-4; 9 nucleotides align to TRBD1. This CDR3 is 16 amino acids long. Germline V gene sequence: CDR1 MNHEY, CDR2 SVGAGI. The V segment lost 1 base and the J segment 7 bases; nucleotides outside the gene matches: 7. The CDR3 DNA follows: TGTGCCAGCAGTTACTTTGGGACAGGGAGAGCTGAAAAACTGTTTTTT. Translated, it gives CASSYFGTGRAEKLFF.

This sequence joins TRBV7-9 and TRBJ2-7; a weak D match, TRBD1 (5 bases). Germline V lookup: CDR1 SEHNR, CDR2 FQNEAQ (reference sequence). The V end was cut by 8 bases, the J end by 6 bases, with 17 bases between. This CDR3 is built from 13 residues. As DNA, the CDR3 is TGTGCCAGCTCGGCCTCCCAGGGTGGCGAGCAGTACGTC. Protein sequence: CASSASQGGEQYV.

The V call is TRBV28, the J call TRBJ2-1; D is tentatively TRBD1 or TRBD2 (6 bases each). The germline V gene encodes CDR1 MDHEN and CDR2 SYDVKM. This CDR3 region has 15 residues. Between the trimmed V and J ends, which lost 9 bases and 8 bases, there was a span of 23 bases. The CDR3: CASRKFQGRSDEQFF. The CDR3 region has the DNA TGTGCCAGTAGAAAATTCCAGGGGAGGAGCGATGAGCAGTTCTTC.

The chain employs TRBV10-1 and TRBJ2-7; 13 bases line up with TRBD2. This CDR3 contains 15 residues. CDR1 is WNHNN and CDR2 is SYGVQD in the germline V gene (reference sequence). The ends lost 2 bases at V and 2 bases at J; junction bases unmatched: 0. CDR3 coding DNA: TGCGCCAGCAGTGAGACTAGCGGGAGGGCCTACGAGCAGTACGTC. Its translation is CASSETSGRAYEQYV.

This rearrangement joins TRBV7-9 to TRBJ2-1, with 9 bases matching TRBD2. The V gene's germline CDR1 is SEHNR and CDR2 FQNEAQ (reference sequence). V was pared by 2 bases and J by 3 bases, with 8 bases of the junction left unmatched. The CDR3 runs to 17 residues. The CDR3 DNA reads TGTGCCAGCAGCTTACTCCTAGCGGGACGAATCTACAATGAGCAGTTCTTC. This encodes CASSLLLAGRIYNEQFF.

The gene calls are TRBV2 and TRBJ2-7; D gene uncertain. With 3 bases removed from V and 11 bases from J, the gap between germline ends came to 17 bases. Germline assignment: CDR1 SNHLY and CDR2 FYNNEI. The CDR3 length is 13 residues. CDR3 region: CASSDPGTLMEYV. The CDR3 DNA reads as TGTGCCAGCAGTGATCCCGGAACGTTGATGGAGTACGTC.

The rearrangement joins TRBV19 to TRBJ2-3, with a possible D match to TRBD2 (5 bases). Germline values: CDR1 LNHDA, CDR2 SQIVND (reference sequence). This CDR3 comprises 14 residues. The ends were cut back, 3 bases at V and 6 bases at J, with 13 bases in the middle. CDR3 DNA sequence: TGTGCCAGTAGTATCGAAGGGAGTGGGGATACGCAGTATTTT. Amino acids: CASSIEGSGDTQYF.

The CDR3: CASSQPSTGAPYGYTF. The CDR3 DNA is TGTGCCAGCAGCCAACCCTCGACAGGGGCCCCCTATGGCTACACCTTC. V and J are TRBV9 and TRBJ1-2; 8 positions match TRBD1. The CDR3 covers 16 residues. Germline CDR1 and CDR2: SGDLS and YYNGEE. V was clipped by 4 bases and J by 4 bases; unmatched bases: 12.

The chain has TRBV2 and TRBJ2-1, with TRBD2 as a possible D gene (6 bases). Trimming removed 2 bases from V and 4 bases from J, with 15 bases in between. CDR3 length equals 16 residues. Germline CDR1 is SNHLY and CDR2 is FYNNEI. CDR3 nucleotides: TGTGCCAGCAGTGAATCGTCTAGCGATACTTACAATGAGCAGTTCTTC. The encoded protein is CASSESSSDTYNEQFF.

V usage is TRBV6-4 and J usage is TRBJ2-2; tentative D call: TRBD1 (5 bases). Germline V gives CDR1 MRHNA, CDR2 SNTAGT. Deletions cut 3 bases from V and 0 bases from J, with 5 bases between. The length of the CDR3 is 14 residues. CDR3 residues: CASSEGANTGELFF. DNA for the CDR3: TGTGCCAGCAGTGAAGGGGCGAACACCGGGGAGCTGTTTTTT.

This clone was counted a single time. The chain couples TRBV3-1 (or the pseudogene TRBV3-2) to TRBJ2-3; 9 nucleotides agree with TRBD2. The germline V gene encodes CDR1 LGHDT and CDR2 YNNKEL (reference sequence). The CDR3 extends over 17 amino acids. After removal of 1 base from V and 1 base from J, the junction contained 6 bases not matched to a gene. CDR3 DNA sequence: TGTGCCAGCAGCCAAGTAGATCTAGCGGGGCGCACAGATACGCAGTATTTT. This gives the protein CASSQVDLAGRTDTQYF.

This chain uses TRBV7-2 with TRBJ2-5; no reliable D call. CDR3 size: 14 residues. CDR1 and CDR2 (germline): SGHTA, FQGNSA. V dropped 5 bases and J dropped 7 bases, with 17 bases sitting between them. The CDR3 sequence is CASSDWALEVTQYF. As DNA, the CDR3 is TGTGCCAGCAGCGATTGGGCCCTAGAGGTGACCCAGTACTTC.

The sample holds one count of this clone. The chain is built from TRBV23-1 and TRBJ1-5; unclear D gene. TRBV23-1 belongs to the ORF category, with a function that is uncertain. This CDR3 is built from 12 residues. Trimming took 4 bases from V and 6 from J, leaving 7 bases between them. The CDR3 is CASSRTPQPQHF. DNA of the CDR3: TGCGCCAGCAGTCGTACCCCTCAGCCCCAGCATTTT.

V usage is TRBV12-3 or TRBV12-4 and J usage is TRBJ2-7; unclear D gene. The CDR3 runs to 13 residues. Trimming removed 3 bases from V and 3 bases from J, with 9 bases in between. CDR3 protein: CASSLVTIYEQYF. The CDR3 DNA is TGTGCCAGCAGTTTGGTAACGATCTACGAGCAGTACTTC.